The 8 T cell receptor beta chains below all came from one sample that was sequenced in a study of CDR3 diversity in severe acne. From the PCR reads, TCRdb called clonotypes with MiXCR, one entry per CDR3 protein. The sample includes about 100,000 distinct CDR3 sequences, 45% to 60% of them seen just once. Specimen: blood. The receptors shown here come from a male donor with acne.

This clonotype was counted a few times. It may be a read error: a sequence one base away is much more abundant. The conserved final phenylalanine or tryptophan is absent from the CDR3, which likely points to a read error. The chain links TRBV7-9 to TRBJ2-1; D unresolved. Per germline, CDR1 SEHNR and CDR2 FQNEAQ (reference sequence). The CDR3 covers 14 residues. The V gene lost 5 bases and the J gene lost 7 bases, with 15 bases spanning the gap. For the CDR3, the DNA is TGTGCCAGCAGCCAAGGCCCCGCTGAGAATGAGCAGTTCTCC. It is translated as CASSQGPAENEQFS.

This clonotype was seen at least ten times. This chain joins TRBV7-9 and TRBJ1-2; no reliable D call. Trimming took off 3 bases at V and 4 bases at J, with 6 bases between the two ends. Per the germline V gene, CDR1 is SEHNR and CDR2 is FQNEAQ (reference sequence). The CDR3 contains 12 residues. The CDR3 region is CASSFGTYGYTF. In DNA form, the CDR3 reads TGTGCCAGCAGCTTTGGAACCTATGGCTACACCTTC. The whole variable domain, filled in from reference TRBV7-9 and TRBJ1-2, reads DTGVSQNPRHKITKRGQNVTFRCDPISEHNRLYWYRQTLGQGPEFLTYFQNEAQLEKSRLLSDRFSAERPKGSFSTLEIQRTEQGDSAMYLCASSFGTYGYTFGSGTRLTVV.

This sequence joins TRBV20-1 and TRBJ2-3; 12 bases map to TRBD2. J gave up 0 bases and V 4 bases, and 2 bases lay outside the gene matches. Per the germline V gene, CDR1 is DFQATT and CDR2 is SNEGSKA (reference sequence). CDR3 length: 15 residues. CDR3 in DNA: TGCAGTGCTACGACTAGCGGGAGAAGCACAGATACGCAGTATTTT. This codes for CSATTSGRSTDTQYF.

The V call is TRBV10-3, the J call TRBJ2-5, with D perhaps matching TRBD2 (5 bases). Trimming left V 3 bases short and J 9 bases short, with 14 bases between. The germline V gene has CDR1 ENHRY and CDR2 SYGVKD. The CDR3 runs to 13 residues. For the CDR3, the DNA is TGTGCCATCAGTGACGAGCCCTCCGGGGCCCAGTACTTC. This encodes CAISDEPSGAQYF.

This clonotype appeared once. J is TRBJ1-1 and V is TRBV5-4, with 8 positions matching TRBD1. The CDR3 has 15 residues. V lost 5 bases, J lost 0 bases, and 6 bases stayed unmatched. Germline loops: CDR1 SGHNT, CDR2 YYREEE (reference sequence). The CDR3 spells CASSMGQAMNTEAFF. As DNA, the CDR3 is TGTGCCAGCAGTATGGGACAGGCTATGAACACTGAAGCTTTCTTT.

This clonotype was seen a few times. V is TRBV5-6 and J is TRBJ1-1; D might be TRBD1 (6 bases). CDR1 is SGHDT and CDR2 is YYEEEE in the germline V gene. Trimming left V 0 bases short and J 0 bases short, with 18 bases between. CDR3 length: 18 amino acids. DNA of the CDR3: TGTGCCAGCAGCTTGGCCGGGGGCCAAGCGGGTATGAACACTGAAGCTTTCTTT. Protein: CASSLAGGQAGMNTEAFF.

This clonotype was seen many times. V usage is TRBV7-2 and J usage is TRBJ1-2, with D perhaps TRBD1 (5 bases). V was trimmed by 3 bases and J by 3 bases, leaving 11 bases between them. The CDR3 spans 14 residues. From germline, CDR1 is SGHTA and CDR2 FQGNSA. CDR3 sequence: CASSLSREDYGYTF. CDR3 DNA sequence: TGTGCCAGCAGCTTGTCCAGGGAGGACTATGGCTACACCTTC.

CDR3 DNA sequence: TGTGCCACCAGCAGACTTCCCTTACAGGGCCTGCATAGCAATCAGCCCCAGCATTTT. It codes for CATSRLPLQGLHSNQPQHF. The chain carries TRBV15 and TRBJ1-5, with D possibly being TRBD1 (6 bases). The CDR3 spans 19 residues. Germline V gene sequence: CDR1 LNHNV, CDR2 YYDKDF (reference sequence). V gave up 2 bases and J gave up 0 bases, with 20 bases separating them.